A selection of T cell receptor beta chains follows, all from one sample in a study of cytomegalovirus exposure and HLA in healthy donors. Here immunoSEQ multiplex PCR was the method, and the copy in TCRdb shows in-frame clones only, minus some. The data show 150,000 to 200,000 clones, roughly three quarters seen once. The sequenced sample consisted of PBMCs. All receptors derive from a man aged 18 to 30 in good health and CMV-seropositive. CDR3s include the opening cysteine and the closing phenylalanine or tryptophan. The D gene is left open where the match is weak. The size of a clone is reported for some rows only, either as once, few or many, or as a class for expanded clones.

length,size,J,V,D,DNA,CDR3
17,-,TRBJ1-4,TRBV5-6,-,TGTGCCAGCAGCTGGGGGCCGGCGCCAGCAACTAATGAAAAACTGTTTTTT,CASSWGPAPATNEKLFF
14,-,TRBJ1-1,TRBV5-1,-,TGCGCCAGCAGCTTGGTAGGGGGGAACACTGAAGCTTTCTTT,CASSLVGGNTEAFF
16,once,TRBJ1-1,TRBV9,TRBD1,TGTGCCAGCAGCTCGCGGACAGGTAACGTGAACACTGAAGCTTTCTTT,CASSSRTGNVNTEAFF
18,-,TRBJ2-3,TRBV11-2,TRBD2,TGTGCCAGCAGCCCTCAGGGCGGGCTAGCGGGCCTTCGAGATACGCAGTATTTT,CASSPQGGLAGLRDTQYF
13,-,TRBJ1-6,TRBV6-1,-,TGTGCCAGCAGCCCGGGACAAGTCTCACCCCTCCACTTT,CASSPGQVSPLHF
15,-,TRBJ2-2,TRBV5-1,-,TGCGCCAGCAGCTTGTGGGGGCCCCCCGCCGGGGAGCTGTTTTTT,CASSLWGPPAGELFF
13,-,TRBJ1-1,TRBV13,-,TGTGCAACGTGGGGGGGGGCGGGTACTGAAGCTTTCTTT,CATWGGAGTEAFF
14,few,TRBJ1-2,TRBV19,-,TGTGCCAGTAGGGGTACTCAGGAAAACTATGGCTACACCTTC,CASRGTQENYGYTF
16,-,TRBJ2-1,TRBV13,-,TGTGCCAGCAGCTTAGAAGGCGGGGGCCCATACAATGAGCAGTTCTTC,CASSLEGGGPYNEQFF
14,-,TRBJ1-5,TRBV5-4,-,TGTGCCAGCCCAGACAGGTATAGCAATCAGCCCCAGCATTTT,CASPDRYSNQPQHF
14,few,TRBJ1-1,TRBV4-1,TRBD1,TGCGCCAGCAGCCAGGGACAGGGTGTCACTGAAGCTTTCTTT,CASSQGQGVTEAFF
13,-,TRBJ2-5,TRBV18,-,TGTGCCAGCTCACCCCGCGGGCAAGAGACCCAGTACTTC,CASSPRGQETQYF
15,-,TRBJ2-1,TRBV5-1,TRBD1,TGCGCCAGCAGCTTGGGGGGACAGGGCATCGATGAGCAGTTCTTC,CASSLGGQGIDEQFF
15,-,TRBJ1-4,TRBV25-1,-,TGTGCCAGCAGCCCCTTCCGGGGATCTAATGAAAAACTGTTTTTT,CASSPFRGSNEKLFF
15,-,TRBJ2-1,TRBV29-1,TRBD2,TGCAGCGTTCCAGGAGGCGGGAGCCCCTACAATGAGCAGTTCTTC,CSVPGGGSPYNEQFF
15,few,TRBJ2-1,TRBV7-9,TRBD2,TGTGCCAGCAGCTCCGCTAGCGGGAGAATAAATGAGCAGTTCTTC,CASSSASGRINEQFF
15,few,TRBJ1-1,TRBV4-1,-,TGCGCCAGCAGCCAACCCACGGGACAGAACACTGAAGCTTTCTTT,CASSQPTGQNTEAFF
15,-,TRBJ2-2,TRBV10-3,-,TGTGCCATCAGTGATAGGGGAATCGGGACCGGGGAGCTGTTTTTT,CAISDRGIGTGELFF
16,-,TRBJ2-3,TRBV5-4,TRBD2,TGTGCCAGCAGCACGCCTAGCGGCTCTAGCACAGATACGCAGTATTTT,CASSTPSGSSTDTQYF
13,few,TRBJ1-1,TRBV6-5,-,TGTGCCAGCAGGTCCCCAGGGTTCACTGAAGCTTTCTTT,CASRSPGFTEAFF
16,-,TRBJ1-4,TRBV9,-,TGTGCCAGCAGCGGGGGGTTGGGGGGGGGAGACGAAAAACTGTTTTTT,CASSGGLGGGDEKLFF
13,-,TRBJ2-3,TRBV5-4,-,TGTGCCAGCAGCCTAAGACAGTCAGATACGCAGTATTTT,CASSLRQSDTQYF
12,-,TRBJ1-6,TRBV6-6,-,TGTGCCACCAACGCCCCGGATTCACCCCTCCACTTT,CATNAPDSPLHF
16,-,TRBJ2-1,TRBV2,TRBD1,TGTGCCAGCAGTGAATTAAGGGACAGGGGGAGAGATGAGCAGTTCTTC,CASSELRDRGRDEQFF
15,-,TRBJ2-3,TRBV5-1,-,TGCGCCAGCAGCTTGGTGGGGCGGGGCCCAGATACGCAGTATTTT,CASSLVGRGPDTQYF
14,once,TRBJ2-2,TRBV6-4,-,TGTGCCAGCAGCGCTACAGGGCGGGCCGGGGAGCTGTTTTTT,CASSATGRAGELFF
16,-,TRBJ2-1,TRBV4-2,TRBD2,TGTGCCAGCAGCCAAGCCCCCCTAGCGGGGGGGAATGAGCAGTTCTTC,CASSQAPLAGGNEQFF
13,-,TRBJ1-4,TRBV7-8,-,TGTGCCAGCAGCTTAGGAACAGGGGAAAAACTGTTTTTT,CASSLGTGEKLFF
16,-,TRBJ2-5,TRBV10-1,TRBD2,TGCGCCAGCAGCTCGGGACTAGCGGGGTTCCAAGAGACCCAGTACTTC,CASSSGLAGFQETQYF
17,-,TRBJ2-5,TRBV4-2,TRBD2,TGTGCCAGCAGCCCCCAAGAGGGAGCGGGACTCACGGAGACCCAGTACTTC,CASSPQEGAGLTETQYF
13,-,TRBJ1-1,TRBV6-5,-,TGTGCCAGCAGTCTAAGGGGCAACACTGAAGCTTTCTTT,CASSLRGNTEAFF
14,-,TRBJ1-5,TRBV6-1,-,TGTGCCAGCAGTGAAGGACAAAGCAATCAGCCCCAGCATTTT,CASSEGQSNQPQHF
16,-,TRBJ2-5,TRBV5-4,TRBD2,TGTGCCAGCAGCCTTCAGAGGGCTAGCGGGTCTGAGACCCAGTACTTC,CASSLQRASGSETQYF
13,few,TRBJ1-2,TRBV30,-,TGTGCCTGGCAAGAGGGTGAAAACTATGGCTACACCTTC,CAWQEGENYGYTF
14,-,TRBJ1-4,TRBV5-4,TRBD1,TGTGCCAGCAGCCCGGACAGGTTTAATGAAAAACTGTTTTTT,CASSPDRFNEKLFF
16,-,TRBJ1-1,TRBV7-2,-,TGTGCCAGCAGCCAAACCCTGGGGCAGGGAGGAACTGAAGCTTTCTTT,CASSQTLGQGGTEAFF
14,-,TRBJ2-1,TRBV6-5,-,TGTGCCAGCAGTCCGGGAGTGTCCTACAATGAGCAGTTCTTC,CASSPGVSYNEQFF
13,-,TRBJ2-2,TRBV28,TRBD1,TGTGCCACCAGGGACAGTAACACCGGGGAGCTGTTTTTT,CATRDSNTGELFF
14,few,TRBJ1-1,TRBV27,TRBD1,TGTGCCAGCAGTTTAGGGGCAGGGGGAACTGAAGCTTTCTTT,CASSLGAGGTEAFF